A single sample is the source of the 7 T cell receptor beta chains below, sequenced in a study of a mutant IDH1 vaccine in newly diagnosed glioma. Only in-frame clones appear in the TCRdb table, and some are missing; sequencing was by immunoSEQ multiplex PCR. This table has 110,000 or so clones, 85% to 90% appearing once. Regarding time point: week 11, during vaccination. Every vaccine dose comprised 300 ug of mutant IDH1 20-mer peptide plus topical imiquimod. These receptors have no known antigen. Material: PBMCs, obtained from a glioma patient whose treatment included an IDH1 peptide vaccine. All receptors derive from a woman in her forties or fifties with glioma.

V gene TRBV4-1 combines with J gene TRBJ1-1; 7 bases fit TRBD1. The CDR3 contains 18 residues. From germline, CDR1 is MGHRA and CDR2 YSYEKL. Unmatched junction bases numbered 15, after V lost 5 bases and J lost 0 bases. The CDR3 loop reads CASSSSGGRGFMNTEAFF. CDR3 nucleotide sequence: TGCGCCAGCAGCTCCTCCGGAGGCAGGGGGTTCATGAACACTGAAGCTTTCTTT.

The chain is built from TRBV7-9 and TRBJ1-1; D uncertain. CDR3 size: 13 residues. Trimming stripped 5 bases from V and 1 base from J, with 8 bases between. Per the germline V gene, CDR1 is SEHNR and CDR2 is FQNEAQ (reference sequence). The CDR3: CASSKMGNTEAFF. In DNA, the CDR3 is TGTGCCAGCAGCAAAATGGGGAACACTGAAGCTTTCTTT.

This chain links TRBV30 with TRBJ1-1; TRBD1 might be the D (5 bases). The CDR3 covers 12 residues. Germline CDR1 reads GTSNPN; CDR2 reads SVGIG (reference sequence). Deletions cut 8 bases from V and 1 base from J, with 11 bases between. CDR3 sequence reads: CAGGRANTEAFF. The CDR3, as DNA: TGTGCCGGGGGGAGGGCGAACACTGAAGCTTTCTTT.

The chain is built from TRBV14 and TRBJ2-2; D uncertain. Trimming took 2 bases from V and 6 from J, leaving 7 bases between them. Germline V gene lookup returns CDR1 SGHDN and CDR2 FVKESK. The CDR3 contains 13 residues. Here the CDR3 reads CASSQLAAGELFF. CDR3 in DNA: TGTGCCAGCAGCCAATTGGCCGCCGGGGAGCTGTTTTTT.

The chain combines TRBV4-1 with TRBJ2-7; a possible D gene is TRBD2 (7 bases). Germline values: CDR1 MGHRA, CDR2 YSYEKL. The ends were cut back, 5 bases at V and 6 bases at J, with 14 bases in the middle. CDR3 size: 13 residues. In DNA, the CDR3 is TGCGCCAGCAGCACCGGGGGGACACGCGAGCAGTACTTC. Encoded protein: CASSTGGTREQYF.

Only one count was recorded for this clone. The rearrangement uses TRBV10-3 and TRBJ2-7; D is ambiguous. The length of the CDR3 is 15 residues. Trimming took off 4 bases at V and 4 bases at J, with 17 bases between the two ends. Germline values: CDR1 ENHRY, CDR2 SYGVKD. The CDR3 sequence is CAISAGRERPYEQYF. DNA for the CDR3: TGTGCCATCAGTGCCGGTCGAGAGCGTCCTTACGAGCAGTACTTC.

About this clone itself: Other DNA variants within this sample encode the same CDR3. The genes are TRBV7-9 and TRBJ1-1, with a possible D match to TRBD1 (5 bases). The CDR3 is 14 amino acids. The V end lost 1 base, the J end lost 2 bases, and 8 bases lay between the germline ends. Germline V gives CDR1 SEHNR, CDR2 FQNEAQ (reference sequence). In DNA form, the CDR3 reads TGTGCCAGCAGCTTAGGGAGGGGCAACACTGAAGCTTTCTTT. The encoded protein is CASSLGRGNTEAFF. The full variable domain, with the rest looked up from reference TRBV7-9 and TRBJ1-1, is DTGVSQNPRHKITKRGQNVTFRCDPISEHNRLYWYRQTLGQGPEFLTYFQNEAQLEKSRLLSDRFSAERPKGSFSTLEIQRTEQGDSAMYLCASSLGRGNTEAFFGQGTRLTVV.